This T cell receptor beta chain emerged from a study of T cell changes during pregnancy in multiple sclerosis. Germline assignment: CDR1 SGHDT and CDR2 YYEEEE. The V gene lost 0 bases and the J gene lost 0 bases, with 4 bases spanning the gap. This CDR3 is built from 14 residues. Produced via immunoSEQ multiplex PCR; TCRdb's table is partial and in-frame only. The data show just under 50,000 clones, around 90% seen once. The chain couples TRBV5-6 to TRBJ2-1; D is ambiguous. The source was CD8+ T cells from peripheral blood mononuclear cells, collected after pregnancy. The sequence was obtained from a female donor with multiple sclerosis, enrolled in a pregnancy study. This CDR3 is CASSLGSSYNEQFF. The DNA for the CDR3 is TGTGCCAGCAGCTTGGGGAGCTCCTACAATGAGCAGTTCTTC.